These T cell receptor beta chains were read from a single sample in a study of blood T cell repertoires in COVID-19. Profiling relied on immunoSEQ multiplex PCR, and the TCRdb table lists in-frame clones only, not all of them. The sample has roughly 34,000 clones, roughly nine tenths seen once. Sequenced: peripheral blood. Receptors were obtained from a human donor with active COVID-19. The donor label of this sample is uncertain. CDR3s leave out the opening cysteine and the closing phenylalanine or tryptophan. Each record gives: V gene, clone size, CDR3 protein. Rows may omit the clone size; those that give it use once, few, many or a size class.

TRBV7-2 NA ASSLVNSGGGDEQF
TRBV29-1 NA SVDGGSNQPQH
TRBV6-2/TRBV6-3 once ASSYLGAGALTNTGELF
TRBV6-2/TRBV6-3 NA ASSYGTAQETQY
TRBV7-9 few ASSLPSTREQY
TRBV28 NA ASTGTGGDSSGANVLT
TRBV7-3 NA ASSLLTGGNSPLH
TRBV5-6 NA ASSSLAGAPYEQY
TRBV7-2 once ASSGFERGDQETQY
TRBV27 NA ASSLAPGQGNYGYT
TRBV19 NA ASRTRQGFLSGNTIY
TRBV7-2 NA ASSLGPLGADTQY
TRBV30 NA AWRQGGSSNQPQH
TRBV12-3/TRBV12-4 NA ASNIWQGETQY